Listed below are T cell receptor beta chains from one sample, sequenced in a study of cytomegalovirus exposure and HLA in healthy donors. The assay was immunoSEQ multiplex PCR, and TCRdb's table has in-frame clones only and misses some. This repertoire shows 56,000 or so clones, over 85% found once; its top ten account for about 1%. Sequencing was done on a sample of PBMCs. All receptors derive from a man younger than 35 in good health and CMV-seronegative. CDR3s include the opening cysteine and the closing phenylalanine or tryptophan. A D gene is named only where the DNA matches it firmly. Size tells how often a clone was seen (once, few, many) or the class of an expanded clone, and some rows leave it out.

D: TRBD2
length: 16
J: TRBJ2-3
V: TRBV19
size: NA
CDR3: CASSILASGFTDTQYF
DNA: TGTGCCAGTAGTATTCTTGCTAGCGGGTTCACAGATACGCAGTATTTT

D: TRBD2
length: 17
J: TRBJ2-3
V: TRBV4-1
size: NA
CDR3: CASSQAGTGAGADTQYF
DNA: TGCGCCAGCAGCCAAGCGGGCACTGGAGCGGGAGCAGATACGCAGTATTTT

D: NA
length: 15
J: TRBJ2-1
V: TRBV2
size: NA
CDR3: CASSVGAVAYNEQFF
DNA: TGTGCCAGCTCGGTTGGAGCAGTGGCCTACAATGAGCAGTTCTTC

D: NA
length: 15
J: TRBJ2-1
V: TRBV30
size: NA
CDR3: CAWAMGAGEYNEQFF
DNA: TGTGCCTGGGCCATGGGGGCGGGTGAATACAATGAGCAGTTCTTC

D: TRBD1
length: 14
J: TRBJ2-7
V: TRBV7-3
size: NA
CDR3: CASSPLTGGGEQYF
DNA: TGTGCCAGCAGCCCGCTTACAGGGGGCGGCGAGCAGTACTTC

D: NA
length: 12
J: TRBJ2-5
V: TRBV7-2
size: NA
CDR3: CASSPRTPTQYF
DNA: TGTGCCAGCAGCCCTAGGACACCTACCCAGTACTTC

D: TRBD2
length: 17
J: TRBJ2-3
V: TRBV7-6
size: NA
CDR3: CASSPLAGGTSTDTQYF
DNA: TGTGCCAGCAGCCCTCTAGCGGGAGGAACTAGCACAGATACGCAGTATTTT

D: TRBD1
length: 16
J: TRBJ1-5
V: TRBV2
size: NA
CDR3: CASSEGQGPSNQPQHF
DNA: TGTGCCAGCAGTGAAGGACAGGGACCGAGCAATCAGCCCCAGCATTTT

D: NA
length: 13
J: TRBJ2-6
V: TRBV6-5
size: NA
CDR3: CASSLSGANVLTF
DNA: TGTGCCAGCAGTTTATCTGGGGCCAACGTCCTGACTTTC

D: NA
length: 13
J: TRBJ1-5
V: TRBV5-1
size: NA
CDR3: CASSLEGNKPQHF
DNA: TGCGCCAGCAGCTTGGAGGGGAATAAGCCCCAGCATTTT

D: NA
length: 14
J: TRBJ1-1
V: TRBV18
size: few
CDR3: CASSPKGGNGEAFF
DNA: TGTGCCAGCTCACCTAAAGGGGGAAACGGTGAAGCTTTCTTT

D: NA
length: 15
J: TRBJ1-1
V: TRBV2
size: NA
CDR3: CASRTRGGSNTEAFF
DNA: TGTGCCAGCAGAACCCGGGGGGGCTCTAACACTGAAGCTTTCTTT

D: TRBD1
length: 14
J: TRBJ2-2
V: TRBV7-2
size: once
CDR3: CASSQGDRPGELFF
DNA: TGTGCCAGCAGCCAGGGGGACCGGCCCGGGGAGCTGTTTTTT

D: TRBD2
length: 18
J: TRBJ2-2
V: TRBV4-1
size: once
CDR3: CASSPEEIAGGNTGELFF
DNA: TGCGCCAGCAGCCCAGAAGAAATAGCGGGAGGAAACACCGGGGAGCTGTTTTTT

D: TRBD2
length: 17
J: TRBJ2-7
V: TRBV28
size: NA
CDR3: CASRPTSGIGRPYEQYF
DNA: TGTGCCAGCAGGCCCACTAGCGGGATTGGGCGTCCCTACGAGCAGTACTTC

D: NA
length: 13
J: TRBJ2-7
V: TRBV4-1
size: NA
CDR3: CASSQSPLYEQYF
DNA: TGCGCCAGCAGCCAGTCCCCACTGTACGAGCAGTACTTC

D: NA
length: 12
J: TRBJ2-7
V: TRBV7-9
size: few
CDR3: CASAGRSVEQYF
DNA: TGTGCCAGCGCCGGTCGGTCGGTGGAGCAGTACTTC

D: NA
length: 15
J: TRBJ2-2
V: TRBV11-3
size: NA
CDR3: CASSLAAGITGELFF
DNA: TGTGCCAGCAGCTTAGCGGCAGGGATAACCGGGGAGCTGTTTTTT

D: NA
length: 16
J: TRBJ1-2
V: TRBV18
size: NA
CDR3: CASSPLAAQGDHGYTF
DNA: TGTGCCAGCTCACCACTAGCTGCACAGGGTGATCATGGCTACACCTTC

D: NA
length: 14
J: TRBJ1-1
V: TRBV5-1
size: NA
CDR3: CATSAGVGNTEAFF
DNA: TGCGCCACCTCGGCAGGGGTCGGGAACACTGAAGCTTTCTTT

D: NA
length: 15
J: TRBJ1-1
V: TRBV25-1
size: NA
CDR3: CASSDSTALNTEAFF
DNA: TGTGCCAGCAGTGACTCGACAGCTTTGAACACTGAAGCTTTCTTT

D: TRBD2
length: 15
J: TRBJ2-1
V: TRBV10-3
size: NA
CDR3: CAISESGRPHNEQFF
DNA: TGTGCCATCAGTGAGTCCGGGAGGCCGCATAATGAGCAGTTCTTC

D: NA
length: 13
J: TRBJ2-2
V: TRBV6-4
size: NA
CDR3: CASSEQVTGELFF
DNA: TGTGCCAGCAGTGAGCAGGTCACCGGGGAGCTGTTTTTT

D: NA
length: 15
J: TRBJ2-5
V: TRBV5-8
size: NA
CDR3: CASSPHGYPGETQYF
DNA: TGTGCCAGCAGCCCACACGGGTACCCGGGAGAGACCCAGTACTTC

D: TRBD1
length: 15
J: TRBJ2-6
V: TRBV2
size: NA
CDR3: CASSEQGVGANVLTF
DNA: TGTGCCAGCAGTGAACAGGGGGTTGGGGCCAACGTCCTGACTTTC

D: NA
length: 14
J: TRBJ2-2
V: TRBV4-3
size: few
CDR3: CASSQSEGTGELFF
DNA: TGCGCCAGCAGCCAAAGCGAGGGTACCGGGGAGCTGTTTTTT

D: NA
length: 15
J: TRBJ1-4
V: TRBV5-8
size: NA
CDR3: CASSSGQVTNEKLFF
DNA: TGTGCCAGCTCGTCAGGTCAAGTGACTAATGAAAAACTGTTTTTT

D: TRBD1
length: 13
J: TRBJ2-5
V: TRBV6-4
size: few
CDR3: CASSVSRGETQYF
DNA: TGTGCCAGCAGTGTATCCAGGGGGGAGACCCAGTACTTC

D: NA
length: 14
J: TRBJ2-2
V: TRBV5-4
size: NA
CDR3: CASSSDKNTGELFF
DNA: TGTGCCAGCAGCTCGGACAAGAACACCGGGGAGCTGTTTTTT

D: TRBD2
length: 15
J: TRBJ2-7
V: TRBV6-5
size: once
CDR3: CASSPGGGSSYEQYF
DNA: TGTGCCAGCAGTCCCGGTGGCGGGAGCTCCTACGAGCAGTACTTC

D: TRBD2
length: 14
J: TRBJ2-3
V: TRBV7-8
size: NA
CDR3: CASSRAGGTDTQYF
DNA: TGTGCCAGCAGCCGGGCGGGGGGCACAGATACGCAGTATTTT

D: TRBD2
length: 17
J: TRBJ2-1
V: TRBV7-9
size: NA
CDR3: CASSFSGLARAYNEQFF
DNA: TGTGCCAGCAGCTTCTCGGGACTAGCGAGGGCCTACAATGAGCAGTTCTTC

D: TRBD2
length: 14
J: TRBJ2-7
V: TRBV7-2
size: NA
CDR3: CASSLWLAGGEQYF
DNA: TGTGCCAGCAGCTTATGGCTAGCGGGAGGCGAGCAGTACTTC

D: NA
length: 13
J: TRBJ1-5
V: TRBV27
size: NA
CDR3: CASSYGQDQPQHF
DNA: TGTGCCAGCAGTTACGGACAAGATCAGCCCCAGCATTTT

D: NA
length: 14
J: TRBJ1-1
V: TRBV18
size: NA
CDR3: CASSPPAAGHEAFF
DNA: TGTGCCAGCTCACCACCCGCCGCCGGTCACGAAGCTTTCTTT

D: TRBD1
length: 15
J: TRBJ2-2
V: TRBV9
size: once
CDR3: CASSVGQGWTGELFF
DNA: TGTGCCAGCAGCGTAGGACAGGGGTGGACCGGGGAGCTGTTTTTT

D: NA
length: 15
J: TRBJ1-2
V: TRBV9
size: NA
CDR3: CASSGPTSFDYGYTF
DNA: TGTGCCAGCAGCGGACCGACTTCCTTCGACTATGGCTACACCTTC

D: NA
length: 18
J: TRBJ1-2
V: TRBV6-1
size: NA
CDR3: CASSEPGPDLEGNYGYTF
DNA: TGTGCCAGCAGTGAACCCGGACCCGACCTCGAGGGAAACTATGGCTACACCTTC

D: NA
length: 14
J: TRBJ2-2
V: TRBV2
size: NA
CDR3: CASSIKTITGELFF
DNA: TGTGCCAGCAGTATTAAGACTATCACCGGGGAGCTGTTTTTT

D: NA
length: 13
J: TRBJ2-5
V: TRBV19
size: NA
CDR3: CASSTAGGETQYF
DNA: TGTGCCAGTAGTACCGCAGGAGGGGAGACCCAGTACTTC

D: NA
length: 16
J: TRBJ2-6
V: TRBV6-5
size: NA
CDR3: CASSYFSGSGANVLTF
DNA: TGTGCCAGCAGTTACTTCTCGGGTTCTGGGGCCAACGTCCTGACTTTC

D: NA
length: 14
J: TRBJ1-1
V: TRBV6-1
size: NA
CDR3: CASSEGGGFTEAFF
DNA: TGTGCCAGCAGTGAAGGTGGGGGGTTCACTGAAGCTTTCTTT

D: NA
length: 14
J: TRBJ1-2
V: TRBV7-9
size: NA
CDR3: CASSPRQVLDGYTF
DNA: TGTGCCAGCAGCCCTAGACAGGTGTTGGATGGCTACACCTTC

D: TRBD1
length: 15
J: TRBJ1-5
V: TRBV28
size: NA
CDR3: CASSPWGQGAKPQHF
DNA: TGTGCCAGCAGCCCCTGGGGACAGGGGGCGAAGCCCCAGCATTTT

D: TRBD1
length: 18
J: TRBJ2-2
V: TRBV7-2
size: NA
CDR3: CASSVEGTAGFNTGELFF
DNA: TGTGCCAGCAGCGTAGAAGGGACAGCCGGTTTTAACACCGGGGAGCTGTTTTTT

D: TRBD2
length: 15
J: TRBJ2-1
V: TRBV4-1
size: NA
CDR3: CASEPGLEAYNEQFF
DNA: TGCGCCAGCGAGCCGGGACTAGAGGCCTACAATGAGCAGTTCTTC

D: NA
length: 14
J: TRBJ1-3
V: TRBV25-1
size: once
CDR3: CASSEVSSGNTIYF
DNA: TGTGCCAGCAGTGAAGTTAGCTCTGGAAACACCATATATTTT

D: TRBD1
length: 16
J: TRBJ2-7
V: TRBV6-5
size: NA
CDR3: CASSYLGTGGGYEQYF
DNA: TGTGCCAGCAGTTACCTTGGGACAGGGGGCGGATACGAGCAGTACTTC

D: NA
length: 14
J: TRBJ2-1
V: TRBV21-1
size: NA
CDR3: CASWTSGRAVEQFF
DNA: TGTGCCAGCTGGACTAGCGGGAGGGCCGTTGAGCAGTTCTTC

D: NA
length: 14
J: TRBJ2-2
V: TRBV28
size: NA
CDR3: CASSNTGSTGELFF
DNA: TGTGCCAGCAGTAATACAGGGAGCACCGGGGAGCTGTTTTTT

D: NA
length: 14
J: TRBJ2-7
V: TRBV19
size: NA
CDR3: CASSIQLLPYEQYF
DNA: TGTGCCAGTAGTATCCAACTACTTCCCTACGAGCAGTACTTC